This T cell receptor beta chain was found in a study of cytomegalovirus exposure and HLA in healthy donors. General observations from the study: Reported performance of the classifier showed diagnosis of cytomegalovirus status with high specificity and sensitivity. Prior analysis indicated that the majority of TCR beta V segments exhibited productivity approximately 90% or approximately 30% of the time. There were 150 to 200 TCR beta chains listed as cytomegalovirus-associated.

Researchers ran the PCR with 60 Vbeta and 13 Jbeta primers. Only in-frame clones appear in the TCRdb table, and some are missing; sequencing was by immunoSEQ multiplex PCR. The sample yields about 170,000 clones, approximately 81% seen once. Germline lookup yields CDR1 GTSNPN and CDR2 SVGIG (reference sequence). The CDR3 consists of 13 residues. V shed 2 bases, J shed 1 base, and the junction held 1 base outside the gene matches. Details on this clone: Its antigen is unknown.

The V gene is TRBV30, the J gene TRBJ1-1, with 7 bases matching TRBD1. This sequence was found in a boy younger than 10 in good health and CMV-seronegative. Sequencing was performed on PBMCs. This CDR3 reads CAWSWTGNTEAFF. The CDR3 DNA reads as TGTGCCTGGAGTTGGACAGGGAACACTGAAGCTTTCTTT.